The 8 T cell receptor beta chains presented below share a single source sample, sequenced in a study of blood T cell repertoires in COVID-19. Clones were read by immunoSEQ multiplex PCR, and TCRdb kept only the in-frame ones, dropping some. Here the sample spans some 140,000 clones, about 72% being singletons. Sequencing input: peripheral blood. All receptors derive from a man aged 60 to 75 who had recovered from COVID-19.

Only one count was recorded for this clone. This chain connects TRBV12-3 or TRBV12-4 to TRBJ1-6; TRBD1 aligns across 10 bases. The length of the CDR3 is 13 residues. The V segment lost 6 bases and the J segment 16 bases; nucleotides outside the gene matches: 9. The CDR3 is CASSRRTGGILHF. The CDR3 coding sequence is TGTGCCAGCAGCCGGCGGACAGGGGGTATTCTCCACTTT.

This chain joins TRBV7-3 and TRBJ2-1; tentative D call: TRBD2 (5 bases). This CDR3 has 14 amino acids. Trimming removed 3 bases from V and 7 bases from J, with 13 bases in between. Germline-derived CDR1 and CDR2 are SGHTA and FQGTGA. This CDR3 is CASSLAGLGNEQFF. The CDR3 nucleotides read TGTGCCAGCAGCTTGGCGGGCCTTGGGAATGAGCAGTTCTTC. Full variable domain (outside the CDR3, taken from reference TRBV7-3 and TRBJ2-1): GAGVSQTPSNKVTEKGKYVELRCDPISGHTALYWYRQSLGQGPEFLIYFQGTGAADDSGLPNDRFFAVRPEGSVSTLKIQRTERGDSAVYLCASSLAGLGNEQFFGPGTRLTVL.

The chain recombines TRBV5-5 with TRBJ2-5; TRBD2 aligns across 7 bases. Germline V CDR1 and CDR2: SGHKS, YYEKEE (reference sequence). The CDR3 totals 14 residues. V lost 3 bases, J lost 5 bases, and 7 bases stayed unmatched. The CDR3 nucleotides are TGTGCCAGCAGCTGGGACTGGGGGGGTGAGACCCAGTACTTC. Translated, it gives CASSWDWGGETQYF.

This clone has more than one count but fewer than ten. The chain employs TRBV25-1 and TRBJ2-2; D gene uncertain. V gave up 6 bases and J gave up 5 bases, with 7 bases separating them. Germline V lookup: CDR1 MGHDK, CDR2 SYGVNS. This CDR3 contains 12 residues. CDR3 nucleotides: TGTGCCAGCAGCTACGGTACCGGGGAGCTGTTTTTT. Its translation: CASSYGTGELFF.

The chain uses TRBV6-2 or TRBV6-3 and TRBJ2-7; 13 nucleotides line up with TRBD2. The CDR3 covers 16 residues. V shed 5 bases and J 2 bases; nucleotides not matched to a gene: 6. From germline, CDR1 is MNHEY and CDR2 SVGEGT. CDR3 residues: CASSLGLAGVAYEQYF. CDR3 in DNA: TGTGCCAGCAGTCTCGGACTAGCGGGAGTCGCCTACGAGCAGTACTTC.

The CDR3 loop reads CSATTGTGELFF. For the CDR3, the DNA is TGCAGCGCTACGACAGGCACCGGGGAGCTGTTTTTT. The chain is built from TRBV29-1 and TRBJ2-2, with D tentatively TRBD1 (6 bases). Looked up from germline, CDR1 is SQVTM and CDR2 is ANQGSEA. The CDR3 runs to 12 residues. V gave up 7 bases and J gave up 4 bases, with 10 bases separating them.

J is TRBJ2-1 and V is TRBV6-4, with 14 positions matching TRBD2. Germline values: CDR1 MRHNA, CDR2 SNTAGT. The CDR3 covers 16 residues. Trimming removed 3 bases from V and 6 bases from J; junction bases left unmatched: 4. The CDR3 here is CASSEGLAGVGNEQFF. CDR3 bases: TGTGCCAGCAGTGAGGGACTAGCGGGAGTGGGCAATGAGCAGTTCTTC.

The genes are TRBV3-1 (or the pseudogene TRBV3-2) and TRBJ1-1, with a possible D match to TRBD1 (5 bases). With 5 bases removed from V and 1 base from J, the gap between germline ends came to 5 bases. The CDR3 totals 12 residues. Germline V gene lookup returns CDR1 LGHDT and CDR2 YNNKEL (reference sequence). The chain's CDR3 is CASSDRNTEAFF. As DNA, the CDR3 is TGTGCCAGCAGCGACAGGAACACTGAAGCTTTCTTT.